This is a list of T cell receptor beta chains from one sample in a study of cytomegalovirus exposure and HLA in healthy donors. Assay: immunoSEQ multiplex PCR; the TCRdb copy retains only in-frame clones and omits some. Of 120,000 or so clones in the sample, under 90% were seen once. Sequencing was performed on PBMCs. The receptors derive from a woman in her thirties or forties in good health and CMV-seropositive. Both conserved end residues are part of each CDR3. D genes are given only for firm matches. The size of a clone is reported for some rows only, either as once, few or many, or as a class for expanded clones.

j_gene | abundance | d_gene | v_gene | CDR3aa | CDR3nt
TRBJ2-3 | . | . | TRBV5-1 | CASSPGRGTDTQYF | TGCGCCAGCAGCCCTGGAAGGGGGACAGATACGCAGTATTTT
TRBJ2-1 | once | TRBD2 | TRBV6-1 | CASTPTSGAYNEQFF | TGTGCCAGCACCCCGACTAGCGGAGCCTACAATGAGCAGTTCTTC
TRBJ2-1 | . | TRBD2 | TRBV19 | CASSIKGLGYNEQFF | TGTGCCAGTAGTATAAAGGGACTAGGATACAATGAGCAGTTCTTC
TRBJ1-1 | few | . | TRBV7-2 | CASSFLQAPQAFF | TGTGCCAGCAGCTTTTTGCAGGCTCCTCAAGCTTTCTTT
TRBJ1-2 | once | . | TRBV6-1 | CASSENRVGGYTF | TGTGCCAGCAGTGAAAACAGGGTCGGTGGCTACACCTTC
TRBJ2-7 | . | TRBD2 | TRBV6-6 | CASWTSLNEQYF | TGTGCCAGCTGGACTAGCTTGAACGAGCAGTACTTC
TRBJ2-3 | . | . | TRBV11-1 | CASSRRAASTDTQYF | TGTGCCAGCAGCCGGAGAGCCGCTAGCACAGATACGCAGTATTTT
TRBJ1-6 | . | TRBD1 | TRBV6-5 | CASSYSRTGSSPLHF | TGTGCCAGCAGTTATTCGCGGACAGGGTCATCACCCCTCCACTTT
TRBJ2-5 | . | TRBD1 | TRBV5-1 | CASSLETGGFGQETQYF | TGCGCCAGCAGCTTGGAGACAGGGGGCTTTGGTCAAGAGACCCAGTACTTC
TRBJ2-5 | . | . | TRBV15 | CATSLGLQETQYF | TGTGCCACCAGCTTGGGACTCCAAGAGACCCAGTACTTC
TRBJ2-7 | once | . | TRBV9 | CASSAGQFPGGYEQYF | TGTGCCAGCAGCGCCGGACAGTTCCCAGGGGGGTACGAGCAGTACTTC
TRBJ2-3 | . | TRBD1 | TRBV6-5 | CASSYSRGQGADTQYF | TGTGCCAGCAGTTACTCGAGGGGGCAGGGAGCAGATACGCAGTATTTT
TRBJ2-7 | few | . | TRBV5-5 | CASSLLERFPYEQYF | TGTGCCAGCAGCTTGCTAGAAAGATTTCCCTACGAGCAGTACTTC
TRBJ2-1 | . | TRBD2 | TRBV25-1 | CASSEYQLAGRGNEQFF | TGTGCCAGCAGTGAATATCAGCTAGCGGGAAGAGGTAATGAGCAGTTCTTC
TRBJ2-2 | . | TRBD2 | TRBV4-3 | CASSQGRGSAANTGELFF | TGCGCCAGCAGCCAGGGGAGGGGTTCGGCCGCGAACACCGGGGAGCTGTTTTTT
TRBJ2-7 | . | TRBD1 | TRBV10-3 | CAAHSGTGVHEQYF | TGTGCCGCCCATAGTGGGACAGGGGTCCACGAGCAGTACTTC
TRBJ1-2 | . | TRBD1 | TRBV5-1 | CASSLNTGESGYTF | TGCGCCAGCAGCTTGAACACAGGGGAGAGTGGCTACACCTTC
TRBJ2-7 | . | TRBD1 | TRBV28 | CASREQGSSAEQYF | TGTGCCAGCAGGGAACAGGGGAGTTCAGCCGAGCAGTACTTC
TRBJ2-6 | . | . | TRBV9 | CASSVRISGANVLTF | TGTGCCAGCAGCGTCAGGATCTCTGGGGCCAACGTCCTGACTTTC
TRBJ1-1 | once | TRBD1 | TRBV5-4 | CASSTRQGMNTEAFF | TGTGCCAGCAGCACCCGACAGGGCATGAACACTGAAGCTTTCTTT
TRBJ1-2 | few | . | TRBV6-5 | CASSYSVSGTRLGYTF | TGTGCCAGCAGTTACTCGGTCTCCGGGACACGACTTGGCTACACCTTC
TRBJ1-2 | . | . | TRBV2 | CASSPSEGGYTF | TGTGCCAGCAGTCCGTCAGAGGGAGGCTACACCTTC
TRBJ2-1 | . | TRBD2 | TRBV10-1 | CASSGGGADVLFF | TGCGCCAGCAGTGGGGGGGGAGCGGACGTGCTGTTCTTC
TRBJ2-1 | . | TRBD2 | TRBV28 | CASRAGSSGRGNEQFF | TGTGCCAGCAGGGCGGGGTCTAGCGGGAGGGGCAATGAGCAGTTCTTC
TRBJ1-4 | . | TRBD1 | TRBV9 | CASSVEAGGFEKLFF | TGTGCCAGCAGCGTAGAGGCAGGGGGTTTTGAAAAACTGTTTTTT
TRBJ2-3 | . | . | TRBV27 | CASSLSNAGDTQYF | TGTGCCAGCAGTTTATCGAATGCGGGAGATACGCAGTATTTT
TRBJ1-5 | . | . | TRBV9 | CASSARGGGDQPQHF | TGTGCCAGCAGCGCCCGGGGTGGGGGCGATCAGCCCCAGCATTTT
TRBJ2-7 | . | . | TRBV28 | CASSLISVLGGSGGQYF | TGTGCCAGCAGTTTAATTTCCGTGTTGGGGGGTTCAGGGGGGCAGTACTTC
TRBJ2-1 | . | TRBD1 | TRBV7-9 | CASSTSFSGTGAYNEQFF | TGTGCCAGCAGCACATCATTTTCCGGGACAGGGGCCTACAATGAGCAGTTCTTC
TRBJ2-7 | once | . | TRBV29-1 | CSVQGVWYEQYF | TGCAGCGTACAGGGAGTGTGGTACGAGCAGTACTTC
TRBJ2-1 | . | TRBD1 | TRBV13 | CASSRGTGFREGFF | TGTGCCAGCAGCCGAGGGACAGGGTTCCGAGAGGGGTTCTTC
TRBJ2-7 | . | . | TRBV7-9 | CASSSRYEQYF | TGTGCCAGCAGCTCCCGCTACGAGCAGTACTTC
TRBJ2-1 | . | TRBD2 | TRBV6-5 | CASSLFTSGDEQFF | TGTGCCAGCAGCCTATTCACTAGCGGAGATGAGCAGTTCTTC
TRBJ2-5 | . | TRBD2 | TRBV10-1 | CASSEAGQETQYF | TGCGCCAGCAGTGAAGCGGGGCAAGAGACCCAGTACTTC
TRBJ2-6 | few | . | TRBV5-4 | CASGGVLGTGANVLTF | TGTGCCAGCGGAGGGGTCCTCGGTACTGGGGCCAACGTCCTGACTTTC
TRBJ2-7 | . | . | TRBV13 | CASSSNPLVRTAAYEQYF | TGTGCCAGCAGCTCAAATCCCCTGGTAAGGACAGCGGCCTACGAGCAGTACTTC
TRBJ2-1 | . | . | TRBV28 | CATTRVNEQFF | TGTGCCACCACCAGGGTTAACGAGCAGTTCTTC
TRBJ1-5 | . | TRBD1 | TRBV6-5 | CASSYGTGGGQPQHF | TGTGCCAGCAGTTACGGGACAGGGGGCGGTCAGCCCCAGCATTTT
TRBJ2-5 | . | . | TRBV2 | CASSESGQTQYF | TGTGCCAGCAGTGAAAGCGGCCAGACCCAGTACTTC
TRBJ2-7 | . | . | TRBV28 | CATLHSLEGNEQYF | TGTGCCACCCTTCACTCCCTGGAGGGGAACGAGCAGTACTTC
TRBJ1-2 | . | TRBD1 | TRBV28 | CASTFKTGGYGYTF | TGTGCCAGCACTTTTAAGACAGGGGGGTATGGCTACACCTTC
TRBJ2-2 | . | . | TRBV6-5 | CASSASPPDTGELFF | TGTGCCAGCAGTGCTAGTCCCCCGGACACCGGGGAGCTGTTTTTT
TRBJ2-7 | . | . | TRBV14 | CASSPANYEQYF | TGTGCCAGCAGCCCTGCGAACTACGAGCAGTACTTC
TRBJ1-6 | . | TRBD1 | TRBV28 | CASRPGQARSPLHF | TGTGCCAGCAGACCGGGACAGGCCCGGTCACCCCTCCACTTT